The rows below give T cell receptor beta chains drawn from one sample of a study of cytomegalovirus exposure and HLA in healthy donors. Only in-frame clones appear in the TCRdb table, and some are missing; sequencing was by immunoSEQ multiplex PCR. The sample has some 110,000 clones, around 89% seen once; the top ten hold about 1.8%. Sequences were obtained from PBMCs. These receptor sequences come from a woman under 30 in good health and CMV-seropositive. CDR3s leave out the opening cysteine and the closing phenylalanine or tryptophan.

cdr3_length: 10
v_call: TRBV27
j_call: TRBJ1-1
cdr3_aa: ASKDRGYEAF

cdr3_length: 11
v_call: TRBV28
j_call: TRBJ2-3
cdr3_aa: ASGREATDTQY

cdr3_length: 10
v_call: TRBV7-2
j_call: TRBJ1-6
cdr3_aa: ASSLPNSPLH

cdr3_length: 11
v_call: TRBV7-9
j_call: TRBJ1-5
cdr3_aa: ASTSGYNQPQH

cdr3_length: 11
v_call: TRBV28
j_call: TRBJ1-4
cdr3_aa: ASSPEVREKLF

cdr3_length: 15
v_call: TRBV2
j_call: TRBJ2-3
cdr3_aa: ASSEVAGGTSTDTQY

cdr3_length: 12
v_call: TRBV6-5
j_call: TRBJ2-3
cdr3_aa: ASSYGQGPDTQY

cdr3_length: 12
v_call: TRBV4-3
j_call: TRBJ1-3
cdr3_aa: ASSQARIGNTIY

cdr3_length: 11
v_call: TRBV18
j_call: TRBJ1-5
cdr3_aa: ASSPSDTRPQH

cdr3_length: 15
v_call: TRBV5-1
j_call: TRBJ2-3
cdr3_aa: ASSLARLVEPTDTQY

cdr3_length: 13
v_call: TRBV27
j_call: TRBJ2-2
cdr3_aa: ASRPSGGRTGELF

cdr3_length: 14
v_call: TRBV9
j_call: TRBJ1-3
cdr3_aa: ASSVAGVPSGNTIY

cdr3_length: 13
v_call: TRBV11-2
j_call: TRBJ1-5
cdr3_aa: ASSRGTFGNQPQH

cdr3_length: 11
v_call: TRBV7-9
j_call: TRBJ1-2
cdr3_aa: ASSSGQGYGYT

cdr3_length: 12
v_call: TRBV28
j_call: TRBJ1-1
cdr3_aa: ASSLWDKNTEAF

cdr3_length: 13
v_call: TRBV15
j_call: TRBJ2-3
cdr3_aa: ATSTDRGDGDTQY

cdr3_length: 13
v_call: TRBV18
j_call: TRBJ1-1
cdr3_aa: ASSLYRGRDTEAF

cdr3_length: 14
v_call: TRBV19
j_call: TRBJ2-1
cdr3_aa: ASRPYSGVSYNEQF

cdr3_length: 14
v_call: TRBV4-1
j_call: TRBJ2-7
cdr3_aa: ASSQPQQGPSYEQY

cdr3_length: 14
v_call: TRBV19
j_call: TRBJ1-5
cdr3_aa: ASSIVPTGGNQPQH

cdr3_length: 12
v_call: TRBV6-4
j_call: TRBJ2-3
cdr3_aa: ASSAGTGADTQY

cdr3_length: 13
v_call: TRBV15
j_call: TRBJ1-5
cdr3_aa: ATSRDRGGSQPQH

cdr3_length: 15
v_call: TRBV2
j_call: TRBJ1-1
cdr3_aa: ASRGVLTGAKKTEAF

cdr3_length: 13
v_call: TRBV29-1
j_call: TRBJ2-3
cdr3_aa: SVLAERGHTDTQY

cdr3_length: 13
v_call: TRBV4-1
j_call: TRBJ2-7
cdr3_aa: ASSQGGRGQYEQY

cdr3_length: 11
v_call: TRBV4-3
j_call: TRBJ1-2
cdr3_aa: ASSQDSLYGYT

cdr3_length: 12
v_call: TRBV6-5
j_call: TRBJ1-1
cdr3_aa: ASSYLAGGAEAF

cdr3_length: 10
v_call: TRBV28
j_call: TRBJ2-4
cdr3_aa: ASSLEGNIQY

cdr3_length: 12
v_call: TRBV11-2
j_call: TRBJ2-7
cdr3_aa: ASSYGQGNHEQY

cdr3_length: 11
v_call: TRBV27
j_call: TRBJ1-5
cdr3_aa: ASRKQGDQPQH

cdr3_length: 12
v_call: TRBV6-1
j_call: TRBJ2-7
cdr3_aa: ASSRGTGFYEQY

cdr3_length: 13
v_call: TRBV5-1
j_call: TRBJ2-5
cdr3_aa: ASSLRLAGGETQY

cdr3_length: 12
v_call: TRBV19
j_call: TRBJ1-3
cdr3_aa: ASIRGPPGNTIY

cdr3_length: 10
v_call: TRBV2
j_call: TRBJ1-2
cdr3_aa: ASRTGGAGYT

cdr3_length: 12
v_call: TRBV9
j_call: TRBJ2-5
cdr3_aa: ASSPDRLHRTQY

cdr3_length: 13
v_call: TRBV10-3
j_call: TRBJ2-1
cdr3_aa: AISEGGLASNEQF

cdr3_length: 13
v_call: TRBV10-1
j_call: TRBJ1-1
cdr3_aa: ASSRTGYLGTEAF

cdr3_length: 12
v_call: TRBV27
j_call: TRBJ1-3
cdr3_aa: ASSLTGTGNTIY

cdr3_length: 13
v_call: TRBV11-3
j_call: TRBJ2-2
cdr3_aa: ASSPRAGNTGELF

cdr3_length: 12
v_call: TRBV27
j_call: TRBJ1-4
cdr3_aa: ASRPQGAGEKLF

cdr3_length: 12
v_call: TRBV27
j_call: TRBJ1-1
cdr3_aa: ASSFRGGGTEAF

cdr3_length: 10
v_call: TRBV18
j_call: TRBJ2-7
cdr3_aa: ASSNRSYEQY

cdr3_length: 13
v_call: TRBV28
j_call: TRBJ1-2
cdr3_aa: ASRAGSDRGYGYT

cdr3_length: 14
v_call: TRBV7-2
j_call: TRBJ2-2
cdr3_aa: ASSLGTSGGLGELF

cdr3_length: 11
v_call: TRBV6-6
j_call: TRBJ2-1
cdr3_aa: ASRGTAYNEQF

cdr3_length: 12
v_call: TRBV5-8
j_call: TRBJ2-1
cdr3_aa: ASSLWRQGNEQF

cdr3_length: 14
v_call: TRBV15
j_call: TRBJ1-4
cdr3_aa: ATSRARGGTNEKLF

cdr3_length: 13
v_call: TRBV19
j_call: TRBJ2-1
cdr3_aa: ASRGTSGGFNEQF

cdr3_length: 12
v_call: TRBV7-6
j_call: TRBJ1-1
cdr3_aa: ASSFRGPNTEAF

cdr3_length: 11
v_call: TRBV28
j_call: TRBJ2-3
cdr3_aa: ASSFPHTDTQY

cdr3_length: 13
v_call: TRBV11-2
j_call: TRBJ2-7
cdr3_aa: ASSSTGTGTYEQY

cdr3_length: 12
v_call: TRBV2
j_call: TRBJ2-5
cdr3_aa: ASSSGGTQETQY